The 8 T cell receptor beta chains in this list originate from one sample, sequenced in a study of cytomegalovirus exposure and HLA in healthy donors. The repertoire was sequenced with immunoSEQ multiplex PCR; TCRdb's copy has only in-frame clones and lacks some. The repertoire holds 100,000 to 150,000 clones, with approximately 94% as singletons. Sequenced material: PBMCs. The receptor source for this set is a woman aged 18-29 years in good health and CMV-seronegative.

This chain joins TRBV7-2 and TRBJ2-2, with 7 bases that match TRBD2. This CDR3 is built from 15 residues. Trimming at V came to 6 bases and at J to 4 bases, leaving 8 bases not matched to a gene. Germline-derived CDR1 and CDR2 are SGHTA and FQGNSA. The CDR3 region is CASSPIGGITGELFF. The DNA for the CDR3 is TGTGCCAGCAGTCCCATCGGGGGGATCACCGGGGAGCTGTTTTTT.

V is TRBV10-3 and J is TRBJ1-6, with 7 bases identical to TRBD1. The CDR3 totals 13 residues. Germline V gene sequence: CDR1 ENHRY, CDR2 SYGVKD. The junction had 4 bases not matched to a gene; V was cut back by 6 bases and J by 8 bases. The CDR3 sequence: CAIRGQVDSPLHF. CDR3 nucleotides: TGTGCCATCAGAGGACAGGTGGATTCACCCCTCCACTTT.

To note about this clone: The junction and the germline gene differ at one end; a read error may be behind it. The V and J genes are TRBV6-6 and TRBJ2-7; TRBD2 aligns across 7 bases. Germline V gene data show CDR1 as MNHNY and CDR2 as SVGAGI (reference sequence). This CDR3 is 12 amino acids long. The CDR3 coding sequence is TGTGCCAGCAGGGATATACGGGGGGATCATTCTTTC. It encodes CASRDIRGDHSF.

The chain joins TRBV5-4 to TRBJ2-1, with 9 bases matching TRBD1. Germline CDR1 and CDR2: SGHNT and YYREEE (reference sequence). Losses at the gene ends were 3 bases for V and 6 bases for J; bases not matched to a gene: 7. The CDR3 contains 15 residues. The CDR3 region has the DNA TGTGCCAGCAGCTCAGTGGGACAGGGTGTCAATGAGCAGTTCTTC. Protein sequence: CASSSVGQGVNEQFF.

The chain recombines TRBV10-3 with TRBJ2-1; 8 bases map to TRBD2. The CDR3 is 16 amino acids. V lost 0 bases to trimming and J lost 4 bases; unmatched junction nucleotides: 5. The V gene's germline CDR1 is ENHRY and CDR2 SYGVKD. CDR3 DNA sequence: TGTGCCATCAGTGAGTCCGCGGGAGGAAAATACAATGAGCAGTTCTTC. Its protein is CAISESAGGKYNEQFF.

The rearrangement joins TRBV5-1 to TRBJ1-1; TRBD1 is a possible D gene (5 bases). This CDR3 contains 14 residues. Trimming left V 4 bases short and J 1 base short, with 11 bases between. CDR1 and CDR2 (germline): SGHRS, YFSETQ. This CDR3 reads CASSNDGGNTEAFF. Here the CDR3 DNA reads TGCGCCAGCAGCAACGACGGGGGGAACACTGAAGCTTTCTTT.

The chain is built from TRBV15 and TRBJ2-7, with 9 bases that match TRBD1. The V and J ends lost 6 bases and 2 bases, in that order; junction bases with no gene match: 11. This CDR3 has 16 residues. Germline CDR1 is LNHNV and CDR2 is YYDKDF (reference sequence). The CDR3 spells CATREPGQGNTYEQYF. DNA of the CDR3: TGTGCCACCAGAGAACCGGGACAGGGTAACACCTACGAGCAGTACTTC.

The chain has TRBV5-1 and TRBJ1-6, with D uncertain. V lost 0 bases to trimming and J lost 5 bases, with 9 bases between them. The CDR3 runs to 15 residues. Germline CDR1 SGHRS, CDR2 YFSETQ. In nucleotides, the CDR3 is TGCGCCAGCAGCTTGGAGGCGGTTAATAATTCACCCCTCCACTTT. Residues: CASSLEAVNNSPLHF.